This T cell receptor (beta chain) is from a study of T cells in Graves' hyperthyroidism and ophthalmopathy. Per the germline V gene, CDR1 is KGHSH and CDR2 is LQKENI. Trimming took 1 base from V and 7 from J; bases not matched to a gene: 3. The CDR3 extends over 15 amino acids. Each diagnosis drew on symptoms, thyroxine, TRAb, thyroid ultrasound and orbital computed tomography findings. The authors took PBMCs from 7.5 to 10 ml fresh peripheral blood. This clonotype appeared a few times. RNA transcripts gave rise to amplified TCR beta CDR3 regions. HTBI primers were the set used in a first-round RT-PCR of the TCR CDR3. Each CDR3 protein gets one entry after TCRdb re-called the multiplex PCR reads with MiXCR. The data show approximately 710,000 distinct CDR3 sequences, approximately 15% seen once.

The receptor comes from a man aged 50 to 60 with Graves' hyperthyroidism. The source material was blood. This chain joins TRBV18 and TRBJ2-1; 11 bases map to TRBD2. The CDR3 DNA reads as TGTGCCAGCTCACCACGGGCTAGCGGGAGGAATGAGCAGTTCTTC. Encoded protein: CASSPRASGRNEQFF.